A selection of T cell receptor beta chains follows, all from one sample in a study of OX40 agonist ivuxolimab in advanced cancers. The repertoire was sequenced with immunoSEQ multiplex PCR; TCRdb's copy has only in-frame clones and lacks some. Of approximately 73,000 clones in the sample, 86% were seen once. Sequencing used CD4+ or CD8+ T cells sorted from blood, obtained in a trial of the OX40 agonist ivuxolimab. The receptors were gathered from an adult with an advanced solid tumor such as melanoma, head and neck, liver or kidney cancer. Both conserved end residues are part of each CDR3. D genes are given only for firm matches. Clone size, where shown, is once, few, many, or a class for clones that have expanded.

j_gene: TRBJ2-7; d_gene: TRBD1; abundance: -; v_gene: TRBV18; CDR3aa: CASSPDREGYEQYF; CDR3nt: TGTGCCAGCTCACCAGACAGGGAAGGTTACGAGCAGTACTTC
j_gene: TRBJ2-3; d_gene: TRBD2; abundance: -; v_gene: TRBV2; CDR3aa: CATQRLATTDTQYF; CDR3nt: TGTGCCACCCAGAGACTAGCCACCACAGATACGCAGTATTTT
j_gene: TRBJ2-3; d_gene: -; abundance: few; v_gene: TRBV19; CDR3aa: CASRQSGDTQYF; CDR3nt: TGTGCCAGTAGACAGAGTGGGGATACGCAGTATTTT
j_gene: TRBJ2-7; d_gene: TRBD1; abundance: -; v_gene: TRBV27; CDR3aa: CASSPRSGQGSYEQYF; CDR3nt: TGTGCCAGCAGTCCCAGATCCGGACAGGGGTCCTACGAGCAGTACTTC
j_gene: TRBJ1-5; d_gene: -; abundance: -; v_gene: TRBV7-6; CDR3aa: CASSFDSNQPQHF; CDR3nt: TGTGCCAGCAGCTTTGATAGCAATCAGCCCCAGCATTTT
j_gene: TRBJ1-2; d_gene: -; abundance: -; v_gene: TRBV29-1; CDR3aa: CSVEGNLHGYTF; CDR3nt: TGCAGCGTTGAAGGCAACCTCCATGGCTACACCTTC
j_gene: TRBJ2-2; d_gene: -; abundance: few; v_gene: TRBV7-9; CDR3aa: CASSLDPGTRELFF; CDR3nt: TGTGCCAGCAGCTTAGACCCGGGGACAAGGGAGCTGTTTTTT
j_gene: TRBJ2-7; d_gene: -; abundance: once; v_gene: TRBV5-4; CDR3aa: CASSLPYEQYF; CDR3nt: TGTGCCAGCAGCTTACCCTACGAGCAGTACTTC
j_gene: TRBJ1-2; d_gene: -; abundance: -; v_gene: TRBV5-1; CDR3aa: CASSSEGNLDGYTF; CDR3nt: TGCGCCAGCAGCTCGGAAGGTAACCTGGATGGCTACACCTTC
j_gene: TRBJ1-1; d_gene: -; abundance: -; v_gene: TRBV29-1; CDR3aa: CSASEGGNTEAFF; CDR3nt: TGCAGCGCAAGCGAGGGGGGGAACACTGAAGCTTTCTTT
j_gene: TRBJ1-5; d_gene: -; abundance: -; v_gene: TRBV18; CDR3aa: CASSPQYGRGSGGGAQHF; CDR3nt: TGTGCCAGCTCACCCCAGTATGGCAGGGGTTCGGGTGGCGGTGCCCAGCATTTT
j_gene: TRBJ1-2; d_gene: -; abundance: -; v_gene: TRBV28; CDR3aa: CASTRKVYFWDGYTF; CDR3nt: TGTGCCAGCACCCGGAAGGTGTACTTTTGGGATGGCTACACCTTC
j_gene: TRBJ2-2; d_gene: -; abundance: -; v_gene: TRBV28; CDR3aa: CASKRTGLRNTGELFF; CDR3nt: TGTGCCAGCAAACGAACGGGACTGAGGAACACCGGGGAGCTGTTTTTT
j_gene: TRBJ1-6; d_gene: -; abundance: few; v_gene: TRBV7-2; CDR3aa: CASSLDSAENSPLHF; CDR3nt: TGTGCCAGCAGCTTAGATTCAGCCGAGAATTCACCCCTCCACTTT
j_gene: TRBJ2-3; d_gene: TRBD2; abundance: few; v_gene: TRBV5-1; CDR3aa: CASSTGLAGGRVTDTQYF; CDR3nt: TGCGCCAGCAGTACTGGACTAGCGGGGGGGAGAGTCACAGATACGCAGTATTTT
j_gene: TRBJ1-1; d_gene: -; abundance: -; v_gene: TRBV5-1; CDR3aa: CASSPQGTTLNTEAFF; CDR3nt: TGCGCCAGCAGCCCTCAGGGGACGACCTTGAACACTGAAGCTTTCTTT
j_gene: TRBJ1-1; d_gene: -; abundance: once; v_gene: TRBV5-3; CDR3aa: CASSSGMNTEAFF; CDR3nt: TGTGCCAGCAGCTCTGGGATGAACACTGAAGCTTTCTTT
j_gene: TRBJ1-1; d_gene: -; abundance: -; v_gene: TRBV5-1; CDR3aa: CASSLGDFRTEAFF; CDR3nt: TGCGCCAGCAGCCTGGGGGACTTCCGCACTGAAGCTTTCTTT
j_gene: TRBJ2-1; d_gene: -; abundance: -; v_gene: TRBV11-3; CDR3aa: CASSFNRASEQFF; CDR3nt: TGTGCCAGCAGCTTTAACAGGGCGAGTGAGCAGTTCTTC
j_gene: TRBJ2-1; d_gene: TRBD1; abundance: -; v_gene: TRBV19; CDR3aa: CASSRKTGRKSSYNEQFF; CDR3nt: TGTGCCAGTAGTAGGAAGACAGGGCGTAAAAGCTCCTACAATGAGCAGTTCTTC
j_gene: TRBJ2-1; d_gene: -; abundance: -; v_gene: TRBV6-5; CDR3aa: CASRRQGLNEQFF; CDR3nt: TGTGCCAGCAGACGCCAGGGGTTAAATGAGCAGTTCTTC
j_gene: TRBJ2-7; d_gene: -; abundance: -; v_gene: TRBV27; CDR3aa: CASSFPSSYEQYF; CDR3nt: TGTGCCAGCAGTTTCCCGAGCTCCTACGAGCAGTACTTC
j_gene: TRBJ2-7; d_gene: TRBD2; abundance: -; v_gene: TRBV13; CDR3aa: CASSFIMAGGKYEQYF; CDR3nt: TGTGCCAGCAGCTTCATTATGGCGGGGGGGAAGTACGAGCAGTACTTC